The next 21 T cell receptor beta chains were all read from a single sample in a study of OX40 agonist ivuxolimab in advanced cancers. The table came from immunoSEQ multiplex PCR; TCRdb's copy has only in-frame clones and leaves some out. Of over 55,000 clones detected, 80% to 90% appear once; the ten largest clones hold 5%. Sequences were derived from CD4+ or CD8+ T cells sorted from blood, sampled in a trial of the OX40 agonist ivuxolimab. These receptor sequences come from an adult with an advanced solid tumor such as melanoma, head and neck, liver or kidney cancer.

The chain is built from TRBV19 and TRBJ2-3; D is undetermined. The CDR3 runs to 13 residues. V was clipped by 1 base and J by 6 bases, with 8 bases between them. The germline gives CDR1 LNHDA, CDR2 SQIVND (reference sequence). The CDR3 DNA follows: TGTGCCAGTAGTATAGGAGGTCTCGATACGCAGTATTTT. This gives the protein CASSIGGLDTQYF.

This rearrangement joins TRBV6-6 to TRBJ1-1; a weak D match, TRBD1 (5 bases). Germline V lookup: CDR1 MNHNY, CDR2 SVGAGI (reference sequence). V lost 5 bases and J 0 bases, leaving 13 bases between the germline ends. This CDR3 is built from 15 residues. The CDR3 DNA reads TGTGCCAGCAGTCCAACCTCGACAGTGAACACTGAAGCTTTCTTT. This translates into CASSPTSTVNTEAFF.

This clone has just a few counts. The chain links TRBV4-3 to TRBJ2-5; D is perhaps TRBD1 (6 bases). Germline assignment: CDR1 LGHNA and CDR2 YSLEER. V was clipped by 1 base and J by 5 bases, with 14 bases between them. The CDR3 spans 15 residues. The CDR3: CASSQGGGAGETQYF. DNA of the CDR3: TGCGCCAGCAGCCAAGGTGGGGGCGCCGGGGAGACCCAGTACTTC.

The CDR3: CARSFRVKQPQHF. For the CDR3, the DNA is TGTGCCAGAAGCTTCAGGGTAAAACAGCCCCAGCATTTT. This chain links TRBV5-3 with TRBJ1-5; D might be TRBD1 (5 bases). TRBV5-3 counts as an open reading frame of uncertain function. The CDR3 runs 13 residues. Trimming pared 2 bases from V and 7 bases from J, leaving 10 bases between.

The rearrangement joins TRBV6-5 to TRBJ1-4; tentatively, D is TRBD1 (5 bases). The CDR3 loop spans 15 amino acids. Trimming cost V 6 bases and J 7 bases, with 18 bases left between them. The germline CDR1 and CDR2 sequences are MNHEY and SVGAGI. The CDR3: CASSRGGGVGEKLFF. The CDR3 DNA follows: TGTGCCAGCAGCCGGGGCGGAGGGGTGGGTGAAAAACTGTTTTTT.

The chain employs TRBV7-9 and TRBJ1-1, with D possibly being TRBD1 (5 bases). Germline CDR1 and CDR2: SEHNR and FQNEAQ (reference sequence). The CDR3 length is 17 residues. V lost 1 base and J 1 base, leaving 16 bases between the germline ends. Here the CDR3 reads CASSLVLSGATNTEAFF. CDR3 coding DNA: TGTGCCAGCAGCTTAGTACTCAGCGGGGCGACGAACACTGAAGCTTTCTTT. Full variable domain (remainder filled in from reference TRBV7-9 and TRBJ1-1): DTGVSQNPRHKITKRGQNVTFRCDPISEHNRLYWYRQTLGQGPEFLTYFQNEAQLEKSRLLSDRFSAERPKGSFSTLEIQRTEQGDSAMYLCASSLVLSGATNTEAFFGQGTRLTVV.

The V and J genes are TRBV6-5 and TRBJ1-2, with 11 bases identical to TRBD1. The V gene's germline CDR1 is MNHEY and CDR2 SVGAGI. Trimming at V came to 6 bases and at J to 4 bases, leaving 4 bases not matched to a gene. There are 14 residues in the CDR3. The CDR3 is CASSRTGGGYGYTF. Written as DNA, the CDR3 is TGTGCCAGCAGCAGGACAGGGGGCGGCTATGGCTACACCTTC.

The chain links TRBV10-3 to TRBJ2-7; D gene uncertain. CDR1 and CDR2 from the germline V gene are ENHRY and SYGVKD. The CDR3 totals 12 residues. V was cut by 3 bases and J by 3 bases, with 6 bases left in between. As DNA, the CDR3 is TGTGCCATCAGTGAAGGACGCTACGAGCAGTACTTC. It yields the protein CAISEGRYEQYF.

The chain couples TRBV7-6 to TRBJ2-3, with D maybe TRBD1 (6 bases). CDR1 is SGHVS, CDR2 FNYEAQ, per germline. This CDR3 comprises 15 residues. V was trimmed by 3 bases and J by 3 bases, leaving 13 bases between them. CDR3 in amino acids: CASSFSLRGTDTQYF. The CDR3 region has the DNA TGTGCCAGCAGCTTCTCTCTCAGGGGAACAGATACGCAGTATTTT.

This sequence joins TRBV4-3 and TRBJ1-1; D perhaps matches TRBD1 (5 bases). The CDR3 loop spans 13 amino acids. Germline values: CDR1 LGHNA, CDR2 YSLEER. Trimming pared 5 bases from V and 4 bases from J, leaving 11 bases between. This CDR3 is CASSAGRGTEAFF. CDR3 DNA sequence: TGCGCCAGCAGCGCGGGAAGGGGCACTGAAGCTTTCTTT.

The chain recombines TRBV7-8 with TRBJ1-3, with 12 bases matching TRBD1. V lost 2 bases and J lost 8; bases outside the gene matches: 4. The CDR3 consists of 15 residues. Germline CDR1 SGHVS, CDR2 FQNEAQ. CDR3 in amino acids: CASSLTGQGADTIYF. In DNA, the CDR3 is TGTGCCAGCAGCTTAACGGGACAGGGGGCAGACACCATATATTTT.

J is TRBJ1-2 and V is TRBV7-2; the D is unclear. The CDR3 runs to 13 residues. Trimming took 1 base from V and 6 from J, leaving 9 bases between them. The germline V gene encodes CDR1 SGHTA and CDR2 FQGNSA. The CDR3 region has the DNA TGTGCCAGCAGCTTAGATCAACAGAATGGCTACACCTTC. Residues: CASSLDQQNGYTF.

Only one count was recorded for this clone. The rearrangement uses TRBV11-2 and TRBJ1-1; 8 bases align to TRBD1. V gave up 6 bases and J gave up 4 bases; unmatched junction bases: 4. CDR3 length: 13 residues. Germline CDR1 is SGHAT and CDR2 is FQNNGV. The DNA for the CDR3 is TGTGCCAGCAGTAAAACAGGGGGCACTGAAGCTTTCTTT. It yields the protein CASSKTGGTEAFF. Full variable domain (outside the CDR3, taken from reference TRBV11-2 and TRBJ1-1): EAGVAQSPRYKIIEKRQSVAFWCNPISGHATLYWYQQILGQGPKLLIQFQNNGVVDDSQLPKDRFSAERLKGVDSTLKIQPAKLEDSAVYLCASSKTGGTEAFFGQGTRLTVV.

This rearrangement joins TRBV5-1 to TRBJ2-1, with 9 bases matching TRBD2. This CDR3 has 14 amino acids. Looked up from germline, CDR1 is SGHRS and CDR2 is YFSETQ. The V segment lost 4 bases and the J segment 5 bases; nucleotides outside the gene matches: 4. The CDR3 coding sequence is TGCGCCAGCAGCCCTAGCGGGACTGACAATGAGCAGTTCTTC. This translates into CASSPSGTDNEQFF.

The V call is TRBV7-9, the J call TRBJ1-2; D unclear. The germline V gene encodes CDR1 SEHNR and CDR2 FQNEAQ (reference sequence). This CDR3 has 12 residues. Deletions cut 4 bases from V and 8 bases from J, with 11 bases between. CDR3 in amino acids: CASSSIPGGYTF. The CDR3 DNA follows: TGTGCCAGCAGCTCAATTCCGGGAGGCTACACCTTC.

V is TRBV6-1 and J is TRBJ2-2; perhaps TRBD2 as D (6 bases). Germline V gene lookup returns CDR1 MNHNS and CDR2 SASEGT. The CDR3 extends over 15 amino acids. Deletions cut 2 bases from V and 5 bases from J, with 12 bases between. The CDR3 coding sequence is TGTGCCAGCAGTGAAATGTCCCGGGGGACCGGGGAGCTGTTTTTT. This codes for CASSEMSRGTGELFF.

V is TRBV5-1 and J is TRBJ1-1, with 10 bases that match TRBD1. The germline V gene encodes CDR1 SGHRS and CDR2 YFSETQ. V lost 3 bases, J lost 8 bases, and 7 bases stayed unmatched. CDR3 size: 14 residues. CDR3 nucleotide sequence: TGCGCCAGCAGCTCTCGACAGGGGGCCGCGGAAGCTTTCTTT. Protein: CASSSRQGAAEAFF.

This clone was found a few times. DNA of the CDR3: TGTGCCAGCGGGGGGACCTACTATGGCTACACCTTC. It codes for CASGGTYYGYTF. The rearrangement links TRBV7-8 to TRBJ1-2, with D perhaps TRBD1 (5 bases). The ends were cut back, 8 bases at V and 3 bases at J, with 10 bases in the middle. Germline V gene data show CDR1 as SGHVS and CDR2 as FQNEAQ. This CDR3 contains 12 residues.

The J gene is TRBJ2-3, the V gene TRBV5-1; tentatively, D is TRBD1 (6 bases). Germline V gives CDR1 SGHRS, CDR2 YFSETQ. CDR3 length: 17 amino acids. V lost 1 base to trimming and J lost 5 bases, with 20 bases between them. The CDR3 region is CASSLSRDLPQGDTQYF. The DNA for the CDR3 is TGCGCCAGCAGCTTGAGCCGGGACCTGCCACAGGGAGATACGCAGTATTTT.

The chain is built from TRBV7-9 and TRBJ1-1; D is unresolved. Trimming stripped 5 bases from V and 3 bases from J, with 7 bases between. Germline-derived CDR1 and CDR2 are SEHNR and FQNEAQ (reference sequence). The CDR3 is 12 amino acids. This CDR3 is CASSPAYTEAFF. The CDR3 nucleotides read TGTGCCAGCAGCCCAGCCTACACTGAAGCTTTCTTT.

This clone was counted only a few times. The rearrangement links TRBV29-1 to TRBJ2-1; TRBD1 aligns across 9 bases. The ends lost 5 bases at V and 9 bases at J; junction bases unmatched: 14. The CDR3 contains 15 residues. Germline assignment: CDR1 SQVTM and CDR2 ANQGSEA. CDR3 protein: CSVLRCLTGGCEQFF. As DNA, the CDR3 is TGCAGCGTTCTTCGATGCCTTACAGGGGGCTGTGAGCAGTTCTTC.